This entry lists 26 T cell receptor beta chains sequenced from one sample in a study of post-analysis software for immune sequencing data. cDNA libraries of TCR beta carried unique molecular identifiers. MiXCR was run by TCRdb on the PCR reads, yielding one entry per CDR3 protein. This sample has around 400,000 distinct CDR3 sequences, with roughly 35% found just once. Whole-study results and caveats: Five TRBV segments, TRBV5-6, TRBV5-1 and TRBV20-1 among them, were found more frequent in patients than controls.

Their antigens remain unidentified. Sequencing was done on a sample of blood. These receptors were taken from a girl aged 5-17 years with multiple sclerosis.

Ten or more counts support this clonotype. V is TRBV27 and J is TRBJ2-5; 11 bases are shared with TRBD2. CDR1 is MNHEY, CDR2 SMNVEV, per germline (reference sequence). Trimming removed 6 bases from V and 1 base from J; junction bases left unmatched: 7. The CDR3 has 16 residues. The CDR3 DNA is TGTGCCAGCAGGGGGCTAGCGGGGGGCTCCCAAGAGACCCAGTACTTC. This translates into CASRGLAGGSQETQYF.

The chain links TRBV4-1 to TRBJ2-3; 7 bases map to TRBD2. V shed 1 base and J 6 bases; nucleotides not matched to a gene: 10. CDR3 length equals 16 residues. Germline values: CDR1 MGHRA, CDR2 YSYEKL. CDR3 DNA: TGCGCCAGCAGCCAAGTTCCACTAGCGATGAGGGATACGCAGTATTTT. Amino acid sequence: CASSQVPLAMRDTQYF.

V is TRBV7-2 and J is TRBJ1-6; no clear D gene. Germline V CDR1 and CDR2: SGHTA, FQGNSA. This CDR3 contains 15 residues. Trimming left V 5 bases short and J 7 bases short, with 15 bases between. The CDR3 is CASSLSDGLNSPLHF. CDR3 bases: TGTGCCAGCAGCCTCTCGGACGGACTAAATTCACCCCTCCACTTT.

The chain has TRBV9 and TRBJ1-1, with a tentative D call TRBD1 (6 bases). The CDR3 extends over 14 amino acids. The ends were cut back, 0 bases at V and 5 bases at J, with 11 bases in the middle. Germline CDR1 reads SGDLS; CDR2 reads YYNGEE. CDR3 protein: CASSVGGGQTEAFF. The CDR3 nucleotides read TGTGCCAGCAGCGTAGGTGGGGGGCAGACTGAAGCTTTCTTT. Full variable domain (rest looked up from reference TRBV9 and TRBJ1-1): DSGVTQTPKHLITATGQRVTLRCSPRSGDLSVYWYQQSLDQGLQFLIQYYNGEERAKGNILERFSAQQFPDLHSELNLSSLELGDSALYFCASSVGGGQTEAFFGQGTRLTVV.

The genes are TRBV27 and TRBJ2-3, with 7 bases that match TRBD1. Trimming removed 2 bases from V and 4 bases from J; junction bases left unmatched: 9. Germline V gene sequence: CDR1 MNHEY, CDR2 SMNVEV (reference sequence). This CDR3 contains 16 residues. The CDR3 DNA is TGTGCCAGCAGTTTAATCGTTGCAGGGGGTCCAGATACGCAGTATTTT. Protein: CASSLIVAGGPDTQYF.

The chain carries TRBV15 and TRBJ2-3; no reliable D call. Germline assignment: CDR1 LNHNV and CDR2 YYDKDF (reference sequence). The CDR3 length is 14 residues. Deletions cut 0 bases from V and 5 bases from J, with 9 bases between. The CDR3 sequence: CATSRDNGRDTQYF. CDR3 bases: TGTGCCACCAGCAGAGATAACGGAAGAGATACGCAGTATTTT.

This clonotype appeared many times. The chain carries TRBV29-1 and TRBJ2-5; the D gene is possibly TRBD2 (6 bases). Germline-derived CDR1 and CDR2 are SQVTM and ANQGSEA. V was shortened by 3 bases and J by 2 bases, with 10 bases between the two germline ends. The CDR3 covers 13 residues. The CDR3 region has the DNA TGCAGCGTTGAGGGGGGACGGCAAGAGACCCAGTACTTC. Its translation: CSVEGGRQETQYF.

In this sample, this clonotype turned up a few times. This chain uses TRBV7-2 with TRBJ2-5; TRBD1 or TRBD2 may be the D gene (5 bases each). V was pared by 1 base and J by 2 bases, with 14 bases between. The CDR3 has 16 residues. The germline CDR1 and CDR2 sequences are SGHTA and FQGNSA. The CDR3 coding sequence is TGTGCCAGCAGCTTAGTGTTGGGACGCGGACAAGAGACCCAGTACTTC. Residues: CASSLVLGRGQETQYF. Complete variable domain (other parts from reference TRBV7-2 and TRBJ2-5): GAGVSQSPSNKVTEKGKDVELRCDPISGHTALYWYRQSLGQGLEFLIYFQGNSAPDKSGLPSDRFSAERTGGSVSTLTIQRTQQEDSAVYLCASSLVLGRGQETQYFGPGTRLLVL.

The V and J genes are TRBV5-1 and TRBJ2-5, with D hard to call. V gave up 0 bases and J gave up 7 bases, with 7 bases separating them. This CDR3 has 12 amino acids. Germline assignment: CDR1 SGHRS and CDR2 YFSETQ. The chain's CDR3 is CASSLDEVTQYF. For the CDR3, the DNA is TGCGCCAGCAGCTTGGATGAGGTGACCCAGTACTTC.

CDR3 amino acids: CASSQDTGGNNSPLHF. The CDR3 coding sequence is TGTGCCAGCTCACAAGACACGGGGGGAAATAATTCACCCCTCCACTTT. The chain uses TRBV18 and TRBJ1-6; D may be TRBD1 (5 bases). Germline V gene data show CDR1 as KGHSH and CDR2 as LQKENI. V lost 4 bases and J lost 5, with 15 bases in between. The CDR3 runs 16 residues.

This clonotype was seen only a few times. The chain carries TRBV2 and TRBJ2-4; 7 nucleotides agree with TRBD2. Trimming cost V 8 bases and J 0 bases; bases outside gene matches: 7. The CDR3 is 15 residues long. Germline V CDR1 and CDR2: SNHLY, FYNNEI. In DNA, the CDR3 is TGTGCCAGCGCTGGGACTACCGTAGCCAAAAACATTCAGTACTTC. Protein product: CASAGTTVAKNIQYF.

The V and J genes are TRBV20-1 and TRBJ2-3; D unclear. The CDR3 extends over 12 amino acids. Germline CDR1 reads DFQATT; CDR2 reads SNEGSKA (reference sequence). With 6 bases removed from V and 6 bases from J, the gap between germline ends came to 13 bases. The CDR3 nucleotides are TGCAGTGCACAACCCCGGGCGGATACGCAGTATTTT. It yields the protein CSAQPRADTQYF.

The J gene is TRBJ1-5, the V gene TRBV3-1; no clear D gene. CDR1 LGHDT and CDR2 YNNKEL come from the germline V gene (reference sequence). V gave up 4 bases and J gave up 8 bases, with 9 bases separating them. This CDR3 is 12 amino acids long. CDR3 sequence reads: CASSLGWEPQHF. CDR3 in DNA: TGTGCCAGCAGCCTAGGGTGGGAGCCCCAGCATTTT. The entire variable domain, with the rest obtained from reference TRBV3-1 and TRBJ1-5, is as follows: DTAVSQTPKYLVTQMGNDKSIKCEQNLGHDTMYWYKQDSKKFLKIMFSYNNKELIINETVPNRFSPKSPDKAHLNLHINSLELGDSAVYFCASSLGWEPQHFGDGTRLSIL.

The V and J genes are TRBV5-1 and TRBJ2-4, with 10 bases that match TRBD2. From germline, CDR1 is SGHRS and CDR2 YFSETQ. The V and J ends lost 6 bases and 2 bases, in that order; junction bases with no gene match: 17. The CDR3 loop spans 19 amino acids. Here the CDR3 DNA reads TGCGCCAGCAACCGCTCAGGGCTGCTAGCGGGAGAAACCAAAAACATTCAGTACTTC. Translating it yields CASNRSGLLAGETKNIQYF.

The chain carries TRBV5-6 and TRBJ2-1, with D perhaps matching TRBD2 (7 bases). The germline V gene has CDR1 SGHDT and CDR2 YYEEEE. This CDR3 contains 17 residues. Trimming pared 3 bases from V and 4 bases from J, leaving 20 bases between. The DNA for the CDR3 is TGTGCCAGCAGCTCCCTCTCGGCGGGGGCCGGGTACAATGAGCAGTTCTTC. Its translation: CASSSLSAGAGYNEQFF. The entire variable domain, with the rest obtained from reference TRBV5-6 and TRBJ2-1, is as follows: DAGVTQSPTHLIKTRGQQVTLRCSPKSGHDTVSWYQQALGQGPQFIFQYYEEEERQRGNFPDRFSGHQFPNYSSELNVNALLLGDSALYLCASSSLSAGAGYNEQFFGPGTRLTVL.

The chain employs TRBV6-2 or TRBV6-3 and TRBJ1-1; D is ambiguous. The CDR3 is made up of 14 amino acids. With 5 bases removed from V and 1 base from J, the gap between germline ends came to 11 bases. CDR1 is MNHEY, CDR2 SVGEGT, per germline. CDR3 loop: CASSSHTPNTEAFF. CDR3 sequence (DNA): TGTGCCAGCAGTAGCCATACACCGAACACTGAAGCTTTCTTT.

J is TRBJ1-4 and V is TRBV18; 8 bases match TRBD1. Per germline, CDR1 KGHSH and CDR2 LQKENI. Trimming took 3 bases from V and 8 from J; bases not matched to a gene: 5. The CDR3 extends over 14 amino acids. Here the CDR3 DNA reads TGTGCCAGCTCACCTACAGGGGGACGCGAAAAACTGTTTTTT. Protein product: CASSPTGGREKLFF.

This chain joins TRBV3-1 and TRBJ1-2; D unclear. V was shortened by 4 bases and J by 2 bases, with 11 bases between the two germline ends. Germline CDR1 is LGHDT and CDR2 is YNNKEL (reference sequence). The CDR3 length is 14 residues. This CDR3 is CASSPGPGNYGYTF. The DNA for the CDR3 is TGTGCCAGCAGCCCCGGCCCGGGCAACTATGGCTACACCTTC.

This clonotype appeared a few times. CDR3 DNA sequence: TGCAGTGCTAGAGATATTGGAGGAACCTACGAGCAGTACTTC. It translates to CSARDIGGTYEQYF. The chain recombines TRBV20-1 with TRBJ2-7; D might be TRBD2 (5 bases). This CDR3 is 14 amino acids long. The ends were cut back, 0 bases at V and 2 bases at J, with 11 bases in the middle. CDR1 DFQATT and CDR2 SNEGSKA come from the germline V gene (reference sequence).

This clonotype was recorded a few times. The CDR3: CASSYLVDSYEQYF. As DNA, the CDR3 is TGTGCCAGCAGTTACCTCGTCGACTCCTACGAGCAGTACTTC. The chain couples TRBV6-2 or TRBV6-3 to TRBJ2-7; D is unclear. This CDR3 comprises 14 residues. The V end was cut by 2 bases, the J end by 0 bases, with 8 bases between. The V gene's germline CDR1 is MNHEY and CDR2 SVGEGT.

The chain uses TRBV3-1 and TRBJ2-3; a possible D gene is TRBD2 (6 bases). The germline gives CDR1 LGHDT, CDR2 YNNKEL (reference sequence). V shed 1 base and J shed 5 bases, with 13 bases lying between them. This CDR3 contains 15 residues. The CDR3 region is CASSQVVAAVDTQYF. CDR3 coding DNA: TGTGCCAGCAGCCAAGTCGTAGCGGCCGTAGATACGCAGTATTTT.

This clonotype was found a few times. The V and J genes are TRBV20-1 and TRBJ1-4; D unresolved. Germline V gives CDR1 DFQATT, CDR2 SNEGSKA (reference sequence). The CDR3 spans 15 residues. The V and J ends lost 5 bases and 3 bases respectively, with 16 bases between them. The CDR3 DNA follows: TGCAGTGCTCGTAGCGTCGGGGTCTCTAATGAAAAACTGTTTTTT. This translates into CSARSVGVSNEKLFF.

The table lists this clonotype with a few counts. The chain uses TRBV7-2 and TRBJ2-3, with unresolved D. The germline V and J ends were trimmed by 1 base and 2 bases, with 10 bases remaining between them. CDR3 length: 15 residues. Per germline, CDR1 SGHTA and CDR2 FQGNSA. The CDR3 spells CASSLGPYTTDTQYF. The CDR3 DNA reads TGTGCCAGCAGCTTAGGGCCCTACACCACAGATACGCAGTATTTT.

The V gene is TRBV12-3 or TRBV12-4, the J gene TRBJ1-2; a weak D match, TRBD1 (5 bases). V was clipped by 5 bases and J by 3 bases, with 13 bases between them. This CDR3 region has 14 residues. The chain's CDR3 is CASSRDGEDYGYTF. In DNA, the CDR3 is TGTGCCAGCAGTCGGGACGGAGAAGACTATGGCTACACCTTC.

There are many counts of this clonotype. The V gene is TRBV3-1, the J gene TRBJ1-2, with D unclear. This CDR3 has 12 residues. The germline V gene encodes CDR1 LGHDT and CDR2 YNNKEL (reference sequence). V dropped 5 bases and J dropped 0 bases, with 4 bases sitting between them. The DNA for the CDR3 is TGTGCCAGCAGCAGTTCTAACTATGGCTACACCTTC. This codes for CASSSSNYGYTF.

The CDR3 spells CAISGTPHGYTF. The CDR3 DNA sequence: TGTGCCATCAGTGGGACCCCCCATGGCTACACCTTC. The chain is built from TRBV10-3 and TRBJ1-2; D is unresolved. Germline V gives CDR1 ENHRY, CDR2 SYGVKD. This CDR3 is 12 amino acids long. V was shortened by 4 bases and J by 6 bases, with 9 bases between the two germline ends.